This TCR beta chain was recovered during a study of radiation and T cells in renal cell carcinoma. Study-wide results and limits: From baseline, blood top tumor clonotypes peaked at 2 weeks post-radiation.

Sequencing was performed with immunoSEQ multiplex PCR; in TCRdb, only in-frame clones are kept and a portion is missing. The profile shows about 95,000 clones, about 86% of them singletons. With regard to this clone: Antigen specificity is unknown.

Germline-derived CDR1 and CDR2 are SGHRS and YFSETQ. CDR3 length: 13 residues. The V and J ends lost 3 bases and 6 bases respectively, with 13 bases between them. The sample's time point: baseline pretreatment blood. Treatment meaning: 15 Gy SBRT to primary tumor, nephrectomy 4 weeks later. V is TRBV5-1 and J is TRBJ2-7; a weak D match, TRBD1 (6 bases). This clonotype originated in a man aged 50-59 years with renal cell carcinoma. This specimen consisted of blood, obtained from a patient whose treatment included radiotherapy and nephrectomy. CDR3 region: CASSYTGNGEQYF. The CDR3 nucleotides are TGCGCCAGCAGCTACACAGGGAATGGCGAGCAGTACTTC.